The 15 T cell receptor beta chains reported below all come from one sample, sequenced in a study of OX40 agonist ivuxolimab in advanced cancers. The table came from immunoSEQ multiplex PCR; TCRdb's copy has only in-frame clones and leaves some out. The profile covers around 94,000 clones, with roughly nine tenths appearing a single time and about 3% taken by the ten largest. Sequences were derived from CD4+ or CD8+ T cells sorted from blood, sampled in a trial of the OX40 agonist ivuxolimab. These receptors came from an adult with an advanced solid tumor such as melanoma, head and neck, liver or kidney cancer.

The chain couples TRBV4-3 to TRBJ2-7; 7 bases map to TRBD1. The CDR3 is made up of 16 amino acids. V dropped 1 base and J dropped 4; count of bases not matched to a gene: 10. Germline CDR1 reads LGHNA; CDR2 reads YSLEER. The CDR3 nucleotides are TGCGCCAGCAGCCAAGCATATGCAGGGGGAAGATACGAGCAGTACTTC. Translation gives CASSQAYAGGRYEQYF.

This sequence joins TRBV19 and TRBJ2-7; the D gene is possibly TRBD1 (7 bases). The V end lost 3 bases, the J end lost 4 bases, and 13 bases lay between the germline ends. From germline, CDR1 is LNHDA and CDR2 SQIVND (reference sequence). This CDR3 is 14 amino acids long. The CDR3 here is CASSMGRGEYEQYF. The CDR3 coding sequence is TGTGCCAGTAGTATGGGCAGGGGGGAGTACGAGCAGTACTTC.

CDR3 DNA: TGCAGCGCCGGGGACGTCTCGGAAGCTTTCTTT. It yields the protein CSAGDVSEAFF. The chain employs TRBV29-1 and TRBJ1-1; D possibly corresponds to TRBD1 (5 bases). Germline CDR1 reads SQVTM; CDR2 reads ANQGSEA. The CDR3 sequence is 11 residues long. Trimming took off 7 bases at V and 8 bases at J, with 14 bases between the two ends.

The rearrangement joins TRBV29-1 to TRBJ1-1; unclear D gene. The V end was cut by 3 bases, the J end by 3 bases, with 5 bases between. The CDR3 is 11 residues long. CDR1 is SQVTM, CDR2 ANQGSEA, per germline. CDR3 in amino acids: CSVEEYTEAFF. CDR3 coding DNA: TGCAGCGTTGAGGAGTACACTGAAGCTTTCTTT. The full variable domain, completed using reference TRBV29-1 and TRBJ1-1, is SAVISQKPSRDICQRGTSLTIQCQVDSQVTMMFWYRQQPGQSLTLIATANQGSEATYESGFVIDKFPISRPNLTFSTLTVSNMSPEDSSIYLCSVEEYTEAFFGQGTRLTVV.

The chain employs TRBV19 and TRBJ2-1, with no clear D. The CDR3 sequence is 16 residues long. V was shortened by 1 base and J by 0 bases, with 10 bases between the two germline ends. Germline loops: CDR1 LNHDA, CDR2 SQIVND (reference sequence). The CDR3 nucleotides are TGTGCCAGTAGTATAGCCGACCCGAGCTCCTACAATGAGCAGTTCTTC. Its translation: CASSIADPSSYNEQFF.

J is TRBJ2-1 and V is TRBV6-1; unclear D gene. V shed 2 bases and J shed 6 bases, with 5 bases lying between them. The CDR3 sequence is 12 residues long. Germline lookup yields CDR1 MNHNS and CDR2 SASEGT. For the CDR3, the DNA is TGTGCCAGCAGTGAATCGATCAATGAGCAGTTCTTC. Amino acids: CASSESINEQFF.

This chain joins TRBV2 and TRBJ1-2; no reliable D call. CDR1 and CDR2 from the germline V gene are SNHLY and FYNNEI. This CDR3 comprises 13 residues. The V gene lost 3 bases and the J gene lost 0 bases, with 5 bases spanning the gap. The CDR3 protein is CASSDGTNYGYTF. The CDR3 bases are TGTGCCAGCAGTGATGGTACTAACTATGGCTACACCTTC.

The chain has TRBV6-5 and TRBJ1-1; D is ambiguous. Trimming stripped 3 bases from V and 0 bases from J, with 5 bases between. CDR1 MNHEY and CDR2 SVGAGI come from the germline V gene. CDR3 length: 13 residues. The CDR3 sequence: CASSYIMNTEAFF. CDR3 coding DNA: TGTGCCAGCAGTTATATCATGAACACTGAAGCTTTCTTT.

V usage is TRBV4-1 and J usage is TRBJ2-5; the D gene is possibly TRBD1 (5 bases). Germline V gene lookup returns CDR1 MGHRA and CDR2 YSYEKL. The CDR3 contains 14 residues. The germline V and J ends were trimmed by 4 bases and 4 bases, with 13 bases remaining between them. The CDR3 coding sequence is TGCGCCAGCAGCCGAGGCAGGGTAGGAGAGACCCAGTACTTC. It yields the protein CASSRGRVGETQYF.

This rearrangement joins TRBV5-4 to TRBJ2-5; the D is unclear. CDR1 is SGHNT, CDR2 YYREEE, per germline (reference sequence). The CDR3 totals 14 residues. V was trimmed by 1 base and J by 5 bases, leaving 12 bases between them. CDR3 residues: CASSLKVGLETQYF. As DNA, the CDR3 is TGTGCCAGCAGCTTGAAAGTCGGTCTCGAGACCCAGTACTTC.

In nucleotides, the CDR3 is TGTGCCAGCAGTTACTCTTTCGGGCGGCTGGTTTACGAGCAGTACTTC. Translated: CASSYSFGRLVYEQYF. The chain couples TRBV27 to TRBJ2-7, with D unclear. V was cut by 4 bases and J by 4 bases, with 20 bases left in between. Germline loops: CDR1 MNHEY, CDR2 SMNVEV (reference sequence). This CDR3 has 16 residues.

As regards this clone: A junction boundary mismatches the germline segment, possibly from a read error. The gene calls are TRBV6-1 and TRBJ1-1, with TRBD1 matching 12 bases. The CDR3 is 17 residues long. CDR1 is MNHNS, CDR2 SASEGT, per germline. The CDR3 DNA sequence: TGTGCCAGCATTGAAGGGACAGGGGGCGACGAAAACACTGAAGCTTTCTTT. Amino acids: CASIEGTGGDENTEAFF.

The chain has TRBV13 and TRBJ2-1; D possibly uses TRBD1 or TRBD2 (5 bases each). Germline V lookup: CDR1 PRHDT, CDR2 FYEKMQ (reference sequence). Trimming cost V 8 bases and J 9 bases, with 5 bases left between them. The CDR3 totals 9 residues. The CDR3 here is CASGGEQFF. For the CDR3, the DNA is TGTGCCAGCGGGGGTGAGCAGTTCTTC.

The chain is built from TRBV9 and TRBJ1-2, with D possibly being TRBD1 (6 bases). V was trimmed by 0 bases and J by 8 bases, leaving 17 bases between them. The germline CDR1 and CDR2 sequences are SGDLS and YYNGEE. This CDR3 is 15 amino acids long. The CDR3 here is CASSVGGLGASGYTF. The CDR3 bases are TGTGCCAGCAGCGTAGGAGGACTGGGGGCTTCCGGCTACACCTTC.

The chain is built from TRBV5-1 and TRBJ1-1; D call uncertain. The length of the CDR3 is 14 residues. The germline gives CDR1 SGHRS, CDR2 YFSETQ. V dropped 1 base and J dropped 1 base, with 8 bases sitting between them. CDR3 coding DNA: TGCGCCAGCAGCTTGAGACTCGGGAACACTGAAGCTTTCTTT. The encoded protein is CASSLRLGNTEAFF.